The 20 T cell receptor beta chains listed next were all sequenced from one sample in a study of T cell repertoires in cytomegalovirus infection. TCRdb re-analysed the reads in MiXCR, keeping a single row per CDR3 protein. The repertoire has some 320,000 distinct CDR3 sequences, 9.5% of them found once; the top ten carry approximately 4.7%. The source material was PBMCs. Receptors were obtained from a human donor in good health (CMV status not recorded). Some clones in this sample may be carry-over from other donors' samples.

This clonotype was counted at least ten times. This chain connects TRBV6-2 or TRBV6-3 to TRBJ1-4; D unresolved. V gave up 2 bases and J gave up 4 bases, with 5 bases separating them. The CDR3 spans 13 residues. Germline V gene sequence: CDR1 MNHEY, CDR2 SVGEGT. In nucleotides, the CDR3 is TGTGCCAGCAGTTACAGCGTTAATGAAAAACTGTTTTTT. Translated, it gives CASSYSVNEKLFF.

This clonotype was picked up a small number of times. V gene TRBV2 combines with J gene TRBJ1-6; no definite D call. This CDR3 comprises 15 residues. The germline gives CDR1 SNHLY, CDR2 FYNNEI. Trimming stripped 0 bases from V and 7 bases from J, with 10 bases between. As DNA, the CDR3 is TGTGCCAGCAGTGAAGCCCCGGGCGGGAATTCACCCCTCCACTTT. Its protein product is CASSEAPGGNSPLHF.

The CDR3 DNA sequence: TGTGCCAGTAGACGACAAGGGTCTGGGCCGCCCCAGCATTTT. The encoded protein is CASRRQGSGPPQHF. The rearrangement uses TRBV19 and TRBJ1-5, with D hard to call. Trimming took off 6 bases at V and 9 bases at J, with 18 bases between the two ends. Germline CDR1 reads LNHDA; CDR2 reads SQIVND (reference sequence). This CDR3 region has 14 residues.

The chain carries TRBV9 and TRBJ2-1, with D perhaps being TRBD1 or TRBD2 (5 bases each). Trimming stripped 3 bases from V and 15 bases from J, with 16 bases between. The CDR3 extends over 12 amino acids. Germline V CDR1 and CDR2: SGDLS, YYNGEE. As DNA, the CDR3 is TGTGCCAGCAGCGAACGGGGCATAATCTTGTTCTTC. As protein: CASSERGIILFF.

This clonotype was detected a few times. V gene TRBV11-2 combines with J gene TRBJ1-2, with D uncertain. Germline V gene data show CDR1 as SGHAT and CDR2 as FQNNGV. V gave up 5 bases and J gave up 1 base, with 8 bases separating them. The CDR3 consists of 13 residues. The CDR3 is CASSRGVNYGYTF. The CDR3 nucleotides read TGTGCCAGCAGCCGCGGAGTTAACTATGGCTACACCTTC.

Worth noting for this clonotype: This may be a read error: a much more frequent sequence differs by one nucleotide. In DNA, the CDR3 is TGTGCCAGCACGCGTCGGGGGGGGTTAAACACCGGGGAGCTGTTTTTT. Its translation is CASTRRGGLNTGELFF. The rearrangement links TRBV7-2 to TRBJ2-2, with TRBD2 matching over 8 bases. Germline V lookup: CDR1 SGHTA, CDR2 FQGNSA. This CDR3 has 16 amino acids. V was clipped by 7 bases and J by 2 bases; unmatched bases: 9.

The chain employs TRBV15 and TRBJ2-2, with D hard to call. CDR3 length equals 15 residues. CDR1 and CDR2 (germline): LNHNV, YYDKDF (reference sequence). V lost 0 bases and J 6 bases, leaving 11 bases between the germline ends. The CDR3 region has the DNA TGTGCCACCAGCAGAGATCAAGAAGGGCCCGGGGAGCTGTTTTTT. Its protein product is CATSRDQEGPGELFF.

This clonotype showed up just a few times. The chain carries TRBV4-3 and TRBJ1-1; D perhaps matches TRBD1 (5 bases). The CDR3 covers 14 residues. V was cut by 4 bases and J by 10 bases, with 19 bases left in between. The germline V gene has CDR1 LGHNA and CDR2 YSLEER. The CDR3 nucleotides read TGCGCCAGCAGCCCCCACGCAGAGGCCGGGGGAGCTTTCTTT. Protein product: CASSPHAEAGGAFF.

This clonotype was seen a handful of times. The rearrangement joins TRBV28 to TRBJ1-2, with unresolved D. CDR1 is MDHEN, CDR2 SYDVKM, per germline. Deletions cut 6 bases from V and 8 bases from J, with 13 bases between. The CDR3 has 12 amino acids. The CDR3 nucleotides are TGTGCCAGCAGCCCCTCAACGGGGGGCTACACCTTC. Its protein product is CASSPSTGGYTF.

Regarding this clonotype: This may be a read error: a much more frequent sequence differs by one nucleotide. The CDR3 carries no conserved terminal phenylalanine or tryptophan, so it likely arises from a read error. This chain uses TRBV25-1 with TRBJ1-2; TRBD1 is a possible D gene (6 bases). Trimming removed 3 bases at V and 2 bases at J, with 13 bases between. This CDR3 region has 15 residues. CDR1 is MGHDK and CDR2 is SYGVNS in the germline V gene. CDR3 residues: CASSEGGAKNYGYTL. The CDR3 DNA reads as TGTGCCAGCAGTGAGGGGGGCGCAAAGAACTATGGCTACACCCTC.

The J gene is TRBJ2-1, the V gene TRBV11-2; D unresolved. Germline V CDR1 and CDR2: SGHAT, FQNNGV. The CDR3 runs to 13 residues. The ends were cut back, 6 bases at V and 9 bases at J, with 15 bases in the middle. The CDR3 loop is CASRGVQSAEQFF. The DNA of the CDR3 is TGTGCCAGCAGGGGTGTCCAGAGTGCTGAGCAGTTCTTC.

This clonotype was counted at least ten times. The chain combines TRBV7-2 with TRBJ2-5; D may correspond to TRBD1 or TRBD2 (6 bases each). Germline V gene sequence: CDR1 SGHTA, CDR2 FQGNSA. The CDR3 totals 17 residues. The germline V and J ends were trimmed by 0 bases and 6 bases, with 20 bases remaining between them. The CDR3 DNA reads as TGTGCCAGCAGCTTAGCCAGAGCAAAGGGGGGAGCACAGACCCAGTACTTC. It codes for CASSLARAKGGAQTQYF.

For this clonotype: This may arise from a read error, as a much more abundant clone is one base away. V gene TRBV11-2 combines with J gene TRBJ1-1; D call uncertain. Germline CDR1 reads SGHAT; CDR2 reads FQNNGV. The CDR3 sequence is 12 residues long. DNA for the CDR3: TGTGTCAGCAGCTTAGTTAACACTGAAGCTTTCTTT. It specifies CVSSLVNTEAFF.

CDR3 loop: CATSSLTSSSTDTQYF. The CDR3 DNA reads TGTGCCACCAGCAGCCTGACATCCTCTAGCACAGATACGCAGTATTTT. The chain recombines TRBV15 with TRBJ2-3; D is unresolved. In germline, CDR1 is LNHNV, CDR2 YYDKDF (reference sequence). Trimming took off 3 bases at V and 0 bases at J, with 13 bases between the two ends. The CDR3 consists of 16 residues.

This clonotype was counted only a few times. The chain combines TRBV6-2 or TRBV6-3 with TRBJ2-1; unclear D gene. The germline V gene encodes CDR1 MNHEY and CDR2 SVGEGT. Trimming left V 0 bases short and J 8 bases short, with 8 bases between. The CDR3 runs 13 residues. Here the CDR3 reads CASSYSMSDEQFF. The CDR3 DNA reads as TGTGCCAGCAGTTACTCAATGAGCGATGAGCAGTTCTTC.

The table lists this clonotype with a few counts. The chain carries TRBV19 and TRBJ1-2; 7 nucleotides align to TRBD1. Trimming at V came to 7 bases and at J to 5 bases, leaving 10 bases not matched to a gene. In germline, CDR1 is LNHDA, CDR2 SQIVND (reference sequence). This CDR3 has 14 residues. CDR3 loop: CASTNRQGKYGYTF. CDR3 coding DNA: TGTGCCAGTACCAATCGACAGGGTAAATATGGCTACACCTTC. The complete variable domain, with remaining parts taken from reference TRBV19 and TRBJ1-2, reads DGGITQSPKYLFRKEGQNVTLSCEQNLNHDAMYWYRQDPGQGLRLIYYSQIVNDFQKGDIAEGYSVSREKKESFPLTVTSAQKNPTAFYLCASTNRQGKYGYTFGSGTRLTVV.

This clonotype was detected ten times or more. CDR3 coding DNA: TGTGCCAGCAGCTTAGGCAGGGCGGGCAATCAGCCCCAGCATTTT. The encoded protein is CASSLGRAGNQPQHF. The chain links TRBV7-2 to TRBJ1-5; perhaps TRBD1 as D (5 bases). The CDR3 is 15 amino acids. Germline V gene sequence: CDR1 SGHTA, CDR2 FQGNSA. Between the trimmed V and J ends, which lost 1 base and 2 bases, there was a span of 9 bases.

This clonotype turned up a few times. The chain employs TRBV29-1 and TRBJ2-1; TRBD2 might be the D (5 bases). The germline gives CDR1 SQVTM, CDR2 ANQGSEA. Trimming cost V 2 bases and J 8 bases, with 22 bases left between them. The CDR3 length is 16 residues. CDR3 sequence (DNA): TGCAGCGTTGAAAGTCTTAGGAGGAATAGGCGGGATGAGCAGTTCTTC. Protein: CSVESLRRNRRDEQFF.

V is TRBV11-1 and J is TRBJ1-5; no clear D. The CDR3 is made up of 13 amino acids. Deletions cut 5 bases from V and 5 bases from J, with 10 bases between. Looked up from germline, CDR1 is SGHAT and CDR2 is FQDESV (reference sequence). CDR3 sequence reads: CASSPADHQPQHF. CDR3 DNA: TGTGCCAGCAGCCCGGCCGACCATCAGCCCCAGCATTTT.

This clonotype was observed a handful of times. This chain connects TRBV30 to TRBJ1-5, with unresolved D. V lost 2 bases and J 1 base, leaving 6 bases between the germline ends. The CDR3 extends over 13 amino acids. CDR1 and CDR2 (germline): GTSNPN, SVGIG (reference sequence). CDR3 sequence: CAWSPDSNQPQHF. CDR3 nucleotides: TGTGCCTGGAGTCCGGACAGCAATCAGCCCCAGCATTTT.